This TCR beta chain stems from a study of blood T cell repertoires in COVID-19. Turning to the study itself: The samples span acute and convalescent COVID-19 from the United States, Italy and Spain. In each case, the material was cDNA or gDNA derived from T cells, B-cell-depleted T cells, or PBMCs.

Trimming cost V 8 bases and J 1 base; bases outside gene matches: 6. Germline-derived CDR1 and CDR2 are KGHSH and LQKENI. The CDR3 totals 14 residues. The authors' processing: From reference gene primer amplification, estimates of nucleated cell counts were derived. Here immunoSEQ multiplex PCR was the method, and the copy in TCRdb shows in-frame clones only, minus some. V, J and clone size are taken as reported in that table, and D and trimming were inferred from the DNA itself. The profile shows around 230,000 clones, roughly 88% of them singletons. This clonotype was sampled from a man in his thirties or forties who had recovered from COVID-19. Specimen: peripheral blood. The chain employs TRBV18 and TRBJ1-1; 8 bases are a match to TRBD1. The CDR3 DNA follows: TGTGCCAGCGCCCCCCAGGGGGCGAACACTGAAGCTTTCTTT. It translates to CASAPQGANTEAFF.